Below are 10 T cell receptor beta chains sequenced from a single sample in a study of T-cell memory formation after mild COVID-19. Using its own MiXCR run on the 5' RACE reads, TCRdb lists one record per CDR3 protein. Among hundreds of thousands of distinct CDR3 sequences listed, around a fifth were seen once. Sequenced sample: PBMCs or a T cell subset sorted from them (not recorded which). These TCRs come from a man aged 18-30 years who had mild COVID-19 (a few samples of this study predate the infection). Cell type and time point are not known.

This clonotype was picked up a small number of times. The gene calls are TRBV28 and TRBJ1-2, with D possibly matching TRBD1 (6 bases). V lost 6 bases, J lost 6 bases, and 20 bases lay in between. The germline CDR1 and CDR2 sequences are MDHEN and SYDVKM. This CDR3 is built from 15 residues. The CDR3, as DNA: TGTGCCAGCAGCCCCAGGGGAAGGGAGATTCATGGCTACACCTTC. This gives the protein CASSPRGREIHGYTF.

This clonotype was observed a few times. In DNA, the CDR3 is TGCGCCAGCAGCTCCCGCGAGAGGGGTGAGCAGTTCTTC. This translates into CASSSRERGEQFF. The rearrangement joins TRBV5-1 to TRBJ2-1, with D perhaps assigned TRBD1 or TRBD2 (5 bases each). Trimming left V 3 bases short and J 9 bases short, with 13 bases between. Germline CDR1 reads SGHRS; CDR2 reads YFSETQ. The CDR3 sequence is 13 residues long.

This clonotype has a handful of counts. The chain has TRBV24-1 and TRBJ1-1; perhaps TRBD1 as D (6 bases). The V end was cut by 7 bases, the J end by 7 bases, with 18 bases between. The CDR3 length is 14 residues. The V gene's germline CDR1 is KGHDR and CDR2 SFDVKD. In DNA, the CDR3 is TGTGCCACCAGGGGAAGAGATAGGGGGATTGAAGCTTTCTTT. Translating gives CATRGRDRGIEAFF.

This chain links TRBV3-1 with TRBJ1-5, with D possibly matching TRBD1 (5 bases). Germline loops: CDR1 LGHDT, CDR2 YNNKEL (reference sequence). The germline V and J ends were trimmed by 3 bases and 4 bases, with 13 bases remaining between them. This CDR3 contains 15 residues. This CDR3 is CASSHGAQMNQPQHF. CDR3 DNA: TGTGCCAGCAGCCACGGGGCCCAGATGAATCAGCCCCAGCATTTT.

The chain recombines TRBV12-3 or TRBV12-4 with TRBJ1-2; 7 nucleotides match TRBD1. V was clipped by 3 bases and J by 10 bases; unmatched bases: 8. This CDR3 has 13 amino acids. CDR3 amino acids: CASSFQDRRDYTF. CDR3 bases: TGTGCCAGCAGTTTTCAGGACAGGCGGGACTACACCTTC.

CDR3 coding DNA: TGCAGCGTTAAAGGACAGGGTAATCAGCCCCAGCATTTT. It encodes CSVKGQGNQPQHF. This sequence joins TRBV29-1 and TRBJ1-5; 8 bases fit TRBD1. CDR3 size: 13 residues. Germline V gene sequence: CDR1 SQVTM, CDR2 ANQGSEA. V shed 5 bases, J shed 4 bases, and the junction held 4 bases outside the gene matches.

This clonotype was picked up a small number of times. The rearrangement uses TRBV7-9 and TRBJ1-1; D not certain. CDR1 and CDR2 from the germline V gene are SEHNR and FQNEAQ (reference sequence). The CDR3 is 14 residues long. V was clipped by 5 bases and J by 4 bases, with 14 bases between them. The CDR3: CASSQSPRITEAFF. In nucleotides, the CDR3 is TGTGCCAGCAGCCAATCCCCCCGAATCACTGAAGCTTTCTTT.

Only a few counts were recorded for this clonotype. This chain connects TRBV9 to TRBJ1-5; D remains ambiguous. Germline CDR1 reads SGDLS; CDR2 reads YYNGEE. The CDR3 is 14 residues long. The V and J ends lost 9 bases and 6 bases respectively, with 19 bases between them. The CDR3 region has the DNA TGTGCCAACGAAGGCCCCGGAGGTAGTCAGCCCCAGCATTTT. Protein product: CANEGPGGSQPQHF. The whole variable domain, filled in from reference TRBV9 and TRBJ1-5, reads DSGVTQTPKHLITATGQRVTLRCSPRSGDLSVYWYQQSLDQGLQFLIQYYNGEERAKGNILERFSAQQFPDLHSELNLSSLELGDSALYFCANEGPGGSQPQHFGDGTRLSIL.

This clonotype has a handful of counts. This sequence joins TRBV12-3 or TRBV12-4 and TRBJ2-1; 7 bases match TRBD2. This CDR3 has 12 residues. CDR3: CVSPPSGGEQFF. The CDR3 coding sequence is TGTGTAAGCCCCCCCTCGGGGGGTGAGCAGTTCTTC.

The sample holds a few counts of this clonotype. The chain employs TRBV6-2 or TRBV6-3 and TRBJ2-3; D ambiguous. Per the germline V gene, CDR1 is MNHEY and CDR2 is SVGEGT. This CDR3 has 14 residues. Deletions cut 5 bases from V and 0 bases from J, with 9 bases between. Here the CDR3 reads CASSDWHSTDTQYF. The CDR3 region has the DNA TGTGCCAGCAGTGACTGGCATAGCACAGATACGCAGTATTTT.